This entry describes one T cell receptor (beta chain). TCRdb's copy holds only in-frame clones and misses some; the assay was immunoSEQ multiplex PCR. The sample includes about 22,000 clones, 73% of them seen just once. The data stem from a study of chemoradiotherapy in HPV16-positive cancers. V lost 6 bases and J lost 7; bases outside the gene matches: 5. The length of the CDR3 is 13 residues. CDR1 and CDR2 from the germline V gene are MDHEN and SYDVKM. The TCR sequence derives from a human donor with HPV-associated anogenital cancer. The sample was gathered from a patient who underwent chemoradiotherapy. The chain uses TRBV28 and TRBJ2-7, with TRBD2 identical over 11 bases. As DNA, the CDR3 is TGTGCCAGCAGAAGACTAGCGGGATATGAGCAGTACTTC. As protein: CASRRLAGYEQYF. Full variable domain (remainder filled in from reference TRBV28 and TRBJ2-7): DVKVTQSSRYLVKRTGEKVFLECVQDMDHENMFWYRQDPGLGLRLIYFSYDVKMKEKGDIPEGYSVSREKKERFSLILESASTNQTSMYLCASRRLAGYEQYFGPGTRLTVT.